Presented here are 10 T cell receptor beta chains from one specimen sequenced in a study of T cells after yellow fever vaccination. TCRdb itself ran the 5' RACE reads through MiXCR, one entry per CDR3 protein. The data show hundreds of thousands of distinct CDR3 sequences, with 21% seen just once and about 16% held by the top ten. The source material was PBMCs, sampled 21 days after the first yellow fever vaccination. The origin of the receptors is a man between 18 and 29 years old who received the YFV17D yellow fever vaccine.

The DNA for the CDR3 is TGCGCCAGCAGCTCCCTCGCCCCTCAAGGGGAGACCCAGTACTTC. Its protein is CASSSLAPQGETQYF. V is TRBV5-1 and J is TRBJ2-5, with D unresolved. The V end lost 3 bases, the J end lost 5 bases, and 17 bases lay between the germline ends. The CDR3 totals 15 residues. Germline-derived CDR1 and CDR2 are SGHRS and YFSETQ.

The chain links TRBV6-5 to TRBJ2-1, with D maybe TRBD1 (6 bases). Trimming took off 4 bases at V and 7 bases at J, with 14 bases between the two ends. Germline V lookup: CDR1 MNHEY, CDR2 SVGAGI. The CDR3 has 14 amino acids. CDR3 residues: CASSSQGSQNEQFF. CDR3 sequence (DNA): TGTGCCAGCAGTTCACAGGGTTCGCAGAATGAGCAGTTCTTC.

This clonotype was detected only a few times. V is TRBV20-1 and J is TRBJ2-7; no firm D call. The ends were cut back, 1 base at V and 1 base at J, with 11 bases in the middle. This CDR3 has 14 amino acids. Per the germline V gene, CDR1 is DFQATT and CDR2 is SNEGSKA (reference sequence). The CDR3 is CSARGPATSYEQYV. The DNA of the CDR3 is TGCAGTGCTAGAGGCCCAGCTACGTCCTACGAGCAGTACGTC.

The CDR3 region has the DNA TGTGCCATCGGTGGCAGGGGCTTGGGCAATGAGCAGTTCTTC. It specifies CAIGGRGLGNEQFF. V gene TRBV10-3 combines with J gene TRBJ2-1; D possibly corresponds to TRBD1 (6 bases). Trimming removed 8 bases from V and 6 bases from J, with 17 bases in between. The CDR3 contains 14 residues. Germline values: CDR1 ENHRY, CDR2 SYGVKD.

This clonotype was counted between two and nine times. The chain recombines TRBV29-1 with TRBJ2-1; 7 nucleotides match TRBD2. Germline V gene lookup returns CDR1 SQVTM and CDR2 ANQGSEA. The CDR3 totals 13 residues. V lost 7 bases to trimming and J lost 6 bases; unmatched junction nucleotides: 9. As DNA, the CDR3 is TGCAGCGCTGTGCCTACTAGCGCCAATGAGCAGTTCTTC. It is translated as CSAVPTSANEQFF.

V gene TRBV18 combines with J gene TRBJ2-2; TRBD2 matches 13 bases. Germline CDR1 is KGHSH and CDR2 is LQKENI. The CDR3 extends over 19 amino acids. V trimming: 6 bases; J trimming: 0 bases; junction bases outside the gene matches: 10. In nucleotides, the CDR3 is TGTGCCAGCTCGCCTAAGACGACTAGCGGGGGGACGAACACCGGGGAGCTGTTTTTT. It codes for CASSPKTTSGGTNTGELFF.

The chain has TRBV18 and TRBJ2-3; D ambiguous. Germline assignment: CDR1 KGHSH and CDR2 LQKENI. The V and J ends lost 2 bases and 4 bases respectively, with 7 bases between them. The CDR3 extends over 13 amino acids. In nucleotides, the CDR3 is TGTGCCAGCTCACCAATGGGTGCAGATACGCAGTATTTT. It codes for CASSPMGADTQYF.

Here the CDR3 reads CASSVRDTAKYF. Here the CDR3 DNA reads TGTGCCAGCAGCGTGCGGGACACCGCGAAGTATTTT. V usage is TRBV13 and J usage is TRBJ2-3; TRBD1 or TRBD2 may be the D gene (6 bases each). Germline CDR1 reads PRHDT; CDR2 reads FYEKMQ (reference sequence). This CDR3 has 12 amino acids. V shed 5 bases and J shed 13 bases, with 16 bases lying between them.

This clonotype has just a few counts. This sequence joins TRBV29-1 and TRBJ2-1; perhaps TRBD2 as D (7 bases). The CDR3 length is 15 residues. V was clipped by 4 bases and J by 6 bases, with 19 bases between them. CDR1 is SQVTM, CDR2 ANQGSEA, per germline. Here the CDR3 reads CSVVPGGWGGNEQFF. The CDR3 region has the DNA TGCAGCGTTGTGCCGGGGGGCTGGGGGGGCAATGAGCAGTTCTTC.

The V and J genes are TRBV29-1 and TRBJ2-3; 9 bases are a match to TRBD1. Losses at the gene ends were 4 bases for V and 2 bases for J; bases not matched to a gene: 16. This CDR3 is 18 amino acids long. Germline CDR1 reads SQVTM; CDR2 reads ANQGSEA. CDR3 sequence (DNA): TGCAGCGTTGGAGGGGACAGGGTGGGAAGTTTGTTCACAGATACGCAGTATTTT. It yields the protein CSVGGDRVGSLFTDTQYF.